This entry lists 10 T cell receptor beta chains sequenced from one sample in a study of OX40 agonist ivuxolimab in advanced cancers. Method: immunoSEQ multiplex PCR; TCRdb's copy keeps in-frame clones and lacks some. The table lists under 95,000 clones, around nine tenths of them singletons. The material sequenced was CD4+ or CD8+ T cells sorted from blood, taken in a trial of the OX40 agonist ivuxolimab. All receptors come from an adult with an advanced solid tumor such as melanoma, head and neck, liver or kidney cancer.

This clone appeared a single time. The V gene is TRBV7-9, the J gene TRBJ2-7; 9 bases are shared with TRBD1. Germline V gives CDR1 SEHNR, CDR2 FQNEAQ (reference sequence). The trim removed 5 bases at V and 4 bases at J, leaving 9 bases unmatched. This CDR3 contains 15 residues. Here the CDR3 DNA reads TGTGCCAGCAGCCCCGGGGACAGGGTTCTATACGAGCAGTACTTC. Translation gives CASSPGDRVLYEQYF. Variable domain in full (rest from reference TRBV7-9 and TRBJ2-7): DTGVSQNPRHKITKRGQNVTFRCDPISEHNRLYWYRQTLGQGPEFLTYFQNEAQLEKSRLLSDRFSAERPKGSFSTLEIQRTEQGDSAMYLCASSPGDRVLYEQYFGPGTRLTVT.

The rearrangement uses TRBV18 and TRBJ2-2; D is possibly TRBD1 or TRBD2 (6 bases each). This CDR3 is built from 17 residues. From germline, CDR1 is KGHSH and CDR2 LQKENI. The V end was cut by 4 bases, the J end by 5 bases, with 20 bases between. CDR3 coding DNA: TGTGCCAGCTCACTCGAACAGGGAGGAAGTCGGACCGGGGAGCTGTTTTTT. This encodes CASSLEQGGSRTGELFF.

This clone was observed once. The rearrangement uses TRBV9 and TRBJ2-3, with 12 bases lining up with TRBD2. CDR3 size: 17 residues. V shed 0 bases and J 9 bases; nucleotides not matched to a gene: 11. Germline lookup yields CDR1 SGDLS and CDR2 YYNGEE. The CDR3 coding sequence is TGTGCCAGCAGCGTAGCCGATACTAGCGGGGGGCAGGGGACGCAGTATTTT. Protein: CASSVADTSGGQGTQYF.

This clone was recorded only once. The J gene is TRBJ1-5, the V gene TRBV2; D is undetermined. V was clipped by 3 bases and J by 0 bases, with 9 bases between them. The CDR3 is 15 amino acids. CDR1 is SNHLY and CDR2 is FYNNEI in the germline V gene. The CDR3 reads CASSEFLYSNQPQHF. In DNA form, the CDR3 reads TGTGCCAGCAGTGAGTTCCTTTATAGCAATCAGCCCCAGCATTTT. The whole variable domain, filled in from reference TRBV2 and TRBJ1-5, reads EPEVTQTPSHQVTQMGQEVILRCVPISNHLYFYWYRQILGQKVEFLVSFYNNEISEKSEIFDDQFSVERPDGSNFTLKIRSTKLEDSAMYFCASSEFLYSNQPQHFGDGTRLSIL.

The gene calls are TRBV29-1 and TRBJ2-1, with 10 bases lining up with TRBD2. The CDR3 has 13 amino acids. CDR1 and CDR2 from the germline V gene are SQVTM and ANQGSEA. J was trimmed by 12 bases and V by 4 bases; bases with no gene match: 9. The CDR3 nucleotides are TGCAGCGTTGTCCCTCTAGCGGGAGTGGGGCAGTTCTTC. Translation: CSVVPLAGVGQFF.

The V call is TRBV7-9, the J call TRBJ2-1; D gene ambiguous. V shed 0 bases and J shed 0 bases, with 9 bases lying between them. Germline CDR1 is SEHNR and CDR2 is FQNEAQ (reference sequence). This CDR3 region has 16 residues. The CDR3 bases are TGTGCCAGCAGCTTAGCATGGATTAGCTCCTACAATGAGCAGTTCTTC. This gives the protein CASSLAWISSYNEQFF.

The chain employs TRBV27 and TRBJ2-2; no firm D call. This CDR3 comprises 12 residues. V lost 6 bases and J lost 4, with 6 bases in between. CDR1 and CDR2 (germline): MNHEY, SMNVEV (reference sequence). The CDR3 DNA sequence: TGTGCCAGCAGGTGGGGCACCGGGGAGCTGTTTTTT. It is translated as CASRWGTGELFF.

This clone was found a few times. The V and J genes are TRBV30 and TRBJ1-1; D not resolved. V lost 1 base and J lost 1, with 7 bases in between. The germline V gene has CDR1 GTSNPN and CDR2 SVGIG (reference sequence). The CDR3 extends over 13 amino acids. The CDR3 DNA sequence: TGTGCCTGGAGTGGGGATGCGAACACTGAAGCTTTCTTT. Its translation: CAWSGDANTEAFF.

The chain uses TRBV5-6 and TRBJ1-2; D is undetermined. Per the germline V gene, CDR1 is SGHDT and CDR2 is YYEEEE. The CDR3 is made up of 14 amino acids. V gave up 4 bases and J gave up 7 bases, with 17 bases separating them. CDR3 nucleotide sequence: TGTGCCAGCAGCCGCCCGGGTGGACTGAGTGGCTACACCTTC. As protein: CASSRPGGLSGYTF.

The CDR3 nucleotides read TGTGCCAGTAGTAATCCGCAGGGGTCTTATAGCAATCAGCCCCAGCATTTT. Amino acid sequence: CASSNPQGSYSNQPQHF. The rearrangement uses TRBV19 and TRBJ1-5, with D possibly being TRBD1 (6 bases). Germline CDR1 and CDR2: LNHDA and SQIVND (reference sequence). The CDR3 runs 17 residues. The germline V and J ends were trimmed by 4 bases and 0 bases, with 16 bases remaining between them.